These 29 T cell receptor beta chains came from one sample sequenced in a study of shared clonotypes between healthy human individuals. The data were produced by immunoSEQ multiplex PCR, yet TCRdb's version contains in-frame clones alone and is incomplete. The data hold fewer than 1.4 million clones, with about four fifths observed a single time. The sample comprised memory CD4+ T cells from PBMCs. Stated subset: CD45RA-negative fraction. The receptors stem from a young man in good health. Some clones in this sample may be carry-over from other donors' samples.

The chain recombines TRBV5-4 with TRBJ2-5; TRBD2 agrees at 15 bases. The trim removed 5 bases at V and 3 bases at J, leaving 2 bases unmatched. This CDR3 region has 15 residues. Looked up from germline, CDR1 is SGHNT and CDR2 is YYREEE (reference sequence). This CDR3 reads CASRRTSGREETQYF. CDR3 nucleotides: TGTGCCAGCAGACGGACTAGCGGGAGGGAAGAGACCCAGTACTTC.

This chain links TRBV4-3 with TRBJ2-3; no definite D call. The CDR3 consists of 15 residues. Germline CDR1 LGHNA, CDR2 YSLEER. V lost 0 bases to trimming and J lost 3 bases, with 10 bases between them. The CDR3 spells CASSQERRLTDTQYF. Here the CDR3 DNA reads TGCGCCAGCAGCCAAGAACGAAGGTTGACAGATACGCAGTATTTT.

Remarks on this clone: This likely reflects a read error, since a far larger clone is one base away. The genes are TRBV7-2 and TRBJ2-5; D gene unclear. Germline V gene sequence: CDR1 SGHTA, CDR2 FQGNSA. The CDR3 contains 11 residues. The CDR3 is CASSGQEAQYF. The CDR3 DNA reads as TGTGCCAGCAGCGGGCAAGAGGCCCAGTACTTC.

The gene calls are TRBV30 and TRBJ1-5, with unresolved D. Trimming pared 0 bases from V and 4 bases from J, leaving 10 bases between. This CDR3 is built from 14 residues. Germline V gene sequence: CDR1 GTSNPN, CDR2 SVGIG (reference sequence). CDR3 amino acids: CAWSVLTVNQPQHF. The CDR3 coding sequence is TGTGCCTGGAGTGTACTTACGGTTAATCAGCCCCAGCATTTT.

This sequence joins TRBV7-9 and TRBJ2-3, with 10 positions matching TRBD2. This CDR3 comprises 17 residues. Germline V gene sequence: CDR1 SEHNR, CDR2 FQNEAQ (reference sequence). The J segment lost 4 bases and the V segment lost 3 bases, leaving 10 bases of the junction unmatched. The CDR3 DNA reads TGTGCCAGCAGCTTTCTATTTACTAGCGGGATTGCAGATACGCAGTATTTT. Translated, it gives CASSFLFTSGIADTQYF.

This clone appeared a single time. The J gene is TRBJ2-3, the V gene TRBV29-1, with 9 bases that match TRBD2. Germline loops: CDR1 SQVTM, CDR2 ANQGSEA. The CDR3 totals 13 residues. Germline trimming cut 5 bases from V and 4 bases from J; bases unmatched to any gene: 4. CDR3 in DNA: TGCAGCGTTAGGACTAGCGCTGCAGATACGCAGTATTTT. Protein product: CSVRTSAADTQYF.

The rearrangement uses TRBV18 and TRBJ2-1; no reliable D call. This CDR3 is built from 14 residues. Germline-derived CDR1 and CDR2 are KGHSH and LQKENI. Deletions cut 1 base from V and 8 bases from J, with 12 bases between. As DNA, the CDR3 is TGTGCCAGCTCACCACAGACTTACCCTCATGAGCAGTTCTTC. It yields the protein CASSPQTYPHEQFF.

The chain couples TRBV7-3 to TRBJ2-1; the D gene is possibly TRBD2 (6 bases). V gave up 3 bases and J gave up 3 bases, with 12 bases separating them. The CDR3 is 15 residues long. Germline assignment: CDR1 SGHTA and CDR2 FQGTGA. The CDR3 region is CASSFGGVNYNEQFF. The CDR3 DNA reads TGTGCCAGCAGCTTCGGCGGGGTTAACTACAATGAGCAGTTCTTC.

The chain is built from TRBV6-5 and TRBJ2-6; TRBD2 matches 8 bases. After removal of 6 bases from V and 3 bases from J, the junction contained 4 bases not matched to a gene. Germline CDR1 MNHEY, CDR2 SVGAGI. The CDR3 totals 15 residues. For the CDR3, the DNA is TGTGCCAGCAGCCGCGGGGGGTATGGGGCCAACGTCCTGACTTTC. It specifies CASSRGGYGANVLTF.

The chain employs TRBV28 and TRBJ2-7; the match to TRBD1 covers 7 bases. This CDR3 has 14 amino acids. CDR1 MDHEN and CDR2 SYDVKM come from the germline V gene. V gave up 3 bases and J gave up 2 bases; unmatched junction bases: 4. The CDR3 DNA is TGTGCCAGCAGTTTGCAGGGACAGCCCTACGAGCAGTACTTC. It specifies CASSLQGQPYEQYF.

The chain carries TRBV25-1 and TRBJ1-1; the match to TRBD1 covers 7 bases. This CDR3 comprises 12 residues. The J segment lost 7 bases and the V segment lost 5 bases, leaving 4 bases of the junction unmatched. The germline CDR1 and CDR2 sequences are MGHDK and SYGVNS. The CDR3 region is CASSYRGDEAFF. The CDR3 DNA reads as TGTGCCAGCAGTTACAGGGGCGATGAAGCTTTCTTT.

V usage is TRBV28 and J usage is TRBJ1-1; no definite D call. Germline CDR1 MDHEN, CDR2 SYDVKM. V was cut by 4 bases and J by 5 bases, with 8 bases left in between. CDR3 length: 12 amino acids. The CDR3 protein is CASSSRITEAFF. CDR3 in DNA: TGTGCCAGCAGTTCCCGGATTACTGAAGCTTTCTTT.

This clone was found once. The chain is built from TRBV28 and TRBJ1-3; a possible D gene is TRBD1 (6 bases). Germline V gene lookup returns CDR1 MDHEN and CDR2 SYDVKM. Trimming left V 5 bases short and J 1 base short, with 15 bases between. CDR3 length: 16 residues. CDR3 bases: TGTGCCAGCAGTCCCGGACAGCAATGGTCTGGAAACACCATATATTTT. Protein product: CASSPGQQWSGNTIYF.

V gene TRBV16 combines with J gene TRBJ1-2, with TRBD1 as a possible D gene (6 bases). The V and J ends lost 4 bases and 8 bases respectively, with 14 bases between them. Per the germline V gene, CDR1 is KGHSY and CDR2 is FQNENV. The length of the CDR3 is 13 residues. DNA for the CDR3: TGTGCCAGCAGCCCAGACAGGCAACGGGGCTACACCTTC. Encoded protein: CASSPDRQRGYTF.

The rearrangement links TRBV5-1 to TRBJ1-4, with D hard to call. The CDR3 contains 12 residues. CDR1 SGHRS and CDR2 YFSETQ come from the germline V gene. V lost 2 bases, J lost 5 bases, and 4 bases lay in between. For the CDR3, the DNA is TGCGCCAGCAGCTTCGGGAATGAAAAACTGTTTTTT. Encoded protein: CASSFGNEKLFF.

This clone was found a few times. As DNA, the CDR3 is TGTGCCAGCGTCCGGGACAGCACTAACTATGGCTACACCTTC. Protein: CASVRDSTNYGYTF. V usage is TRBV2 and J usage is TRBJ1-2, with 7 positions matching TRBD1. With 8 bases clipped from V and 0 bases from J, the junction kept 6 bases outside the gene matches. Germline loops: CDR1 SNHLY, CDR2 FYNNEI. CDR3 length: 14 amino acids.

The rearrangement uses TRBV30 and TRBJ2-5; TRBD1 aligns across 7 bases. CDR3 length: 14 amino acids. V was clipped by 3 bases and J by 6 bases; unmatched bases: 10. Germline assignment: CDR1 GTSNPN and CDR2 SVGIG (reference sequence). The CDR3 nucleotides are TGTGCCTGGAGGGGGGACAGTCCCGTCCAGACCCAGTACTTC. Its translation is CAWRGDSPVQTQYF.

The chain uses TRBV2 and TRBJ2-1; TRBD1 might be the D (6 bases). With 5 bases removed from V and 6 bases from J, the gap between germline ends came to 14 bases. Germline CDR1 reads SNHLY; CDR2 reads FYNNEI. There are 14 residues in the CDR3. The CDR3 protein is CASSNEGQTNEQFF. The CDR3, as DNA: TGTGCCAGCAGTAACGAAGGACAGACCAATGAGCAGTTCTTC.

As DNA, the CDR3 is TGCGCCAGCAGACAACGGGGGCCCGACACCGGGGAGCTGTTTTTT. It encodes CASRQRGPDTGELFF. This chain links TRBV5-1 with TRBJ2-2; D may be TRBD1 or TRBD2 (6 bases each). Germline V lookup: CDR1 SGHRS, CDR2 YFSETQ. The length of the CDR3 is 15 residues. Trimming took off 5 bases at V and 3 bases at J, with 14 bases between the two ends.

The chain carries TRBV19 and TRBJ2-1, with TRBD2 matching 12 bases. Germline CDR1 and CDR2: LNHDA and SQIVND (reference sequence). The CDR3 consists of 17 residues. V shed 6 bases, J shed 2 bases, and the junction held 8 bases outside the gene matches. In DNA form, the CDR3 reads TGTGCCAGTAGCAAGACTAGCGGGAGTTCCACCTACAATGAGCAGTTCTTC. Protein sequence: CASSKTSGSSTYNEQFF.

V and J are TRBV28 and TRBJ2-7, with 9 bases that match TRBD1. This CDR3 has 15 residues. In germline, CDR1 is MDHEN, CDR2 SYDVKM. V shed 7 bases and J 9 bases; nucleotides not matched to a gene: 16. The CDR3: CASMLPGQGSSSQYF. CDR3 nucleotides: TGTGCCAGCATGCTTCCGGGACAGGGTAGTTCTTCGCAGTACTTC.

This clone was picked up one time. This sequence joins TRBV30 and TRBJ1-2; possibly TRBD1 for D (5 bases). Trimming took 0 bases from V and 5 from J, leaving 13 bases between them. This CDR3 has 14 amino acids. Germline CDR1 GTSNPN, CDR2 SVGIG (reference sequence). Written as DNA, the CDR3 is TGTGCCTGGAGTGTACTAGGGGTACTTTATGGCTACACCTTC. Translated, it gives CAWSVLGVLYGYTF.

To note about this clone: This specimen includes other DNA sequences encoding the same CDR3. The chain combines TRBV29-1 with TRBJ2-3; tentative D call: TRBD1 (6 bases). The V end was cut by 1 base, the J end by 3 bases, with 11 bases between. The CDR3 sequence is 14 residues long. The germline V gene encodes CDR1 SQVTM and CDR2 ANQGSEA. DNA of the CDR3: TGCAGCGTTGAAGGAGGAAGGGGGACAGATACGCAGTATTTT. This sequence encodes CSVEGGRGTDTQYF.

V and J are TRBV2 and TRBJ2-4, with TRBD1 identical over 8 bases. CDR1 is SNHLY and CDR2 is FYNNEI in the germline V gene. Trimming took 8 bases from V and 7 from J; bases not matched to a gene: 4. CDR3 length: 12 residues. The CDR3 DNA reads TGTGCCAGCCAGGACAGGGAGAACATTCAGTACTTC. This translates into CASQDRENIQYF.

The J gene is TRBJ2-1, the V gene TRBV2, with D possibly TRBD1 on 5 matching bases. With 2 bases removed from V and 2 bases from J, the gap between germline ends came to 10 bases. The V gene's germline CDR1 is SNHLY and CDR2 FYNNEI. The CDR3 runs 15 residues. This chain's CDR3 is CASSEQGPAYNEQFF. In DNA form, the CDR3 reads TGTGCCAGCAGTGAACAGGGTCCGGCCTACAATGAGCAGTTCTTC.

The CDR3 nucleotides are TGTGCCAGCAGCTCAAATTATTGGACAGATACGCAGTATTTT. It codes for CASSSNYWTDTQYF. The chain employs TRBV7-9 and TRBJ2-3; D is unclear. The germline gives CDR1 SEHNR, CDR2 FQNEAQ (reference sequence). The CDR3 sequence is 14 residues long. The germline V and J ends were trimmed by 4 bases and 3 bases, with 11 bases remaining between them.

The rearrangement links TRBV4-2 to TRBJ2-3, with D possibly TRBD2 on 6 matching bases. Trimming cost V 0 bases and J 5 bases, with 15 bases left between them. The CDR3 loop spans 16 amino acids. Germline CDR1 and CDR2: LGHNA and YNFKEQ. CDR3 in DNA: TGTGCCAGCAGCCAAGATGTGACGGGAGTTAGAGATACGCAGTATTTT. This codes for CASSQDVTGVRDTQYF.

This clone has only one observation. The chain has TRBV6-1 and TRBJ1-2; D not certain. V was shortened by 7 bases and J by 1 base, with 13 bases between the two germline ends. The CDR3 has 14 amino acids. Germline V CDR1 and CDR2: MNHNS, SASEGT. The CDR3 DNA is TGTGCCAGCAATAGCGGTTGGGGTAACTATGGCTACACCTTC. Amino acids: CASNSGWGNYGYTF.

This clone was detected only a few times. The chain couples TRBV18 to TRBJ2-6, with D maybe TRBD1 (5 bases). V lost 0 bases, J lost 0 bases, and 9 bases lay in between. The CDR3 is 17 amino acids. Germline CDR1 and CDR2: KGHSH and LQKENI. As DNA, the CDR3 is TGTGCCAGCTCACCACCAGGACACCGCTCTGGGGCCAACGTCCTGACTTTC. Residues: CASSPPGHRSGANVLTF. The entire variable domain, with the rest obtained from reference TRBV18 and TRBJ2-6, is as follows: NAGVMQNPRHLVRRRGQEARLRCSPMKGHSHVYWYRQLPEEGLKFMVYLQKENIIDESGMPKERFSAEFPKEGPSILRIQQVVRGDSAAYFCASSPPGHRSGANVLTFGAGSRLTVL.